These 10 T cell receptor beta chains came from one sample sequenced in a study of T cell responses to AZD1222 COVID-19 vaccine. Sequencing was performed with immunoSEQ multiplex PCR; in TCRdb, only in-frame clones are kept and a portion is missing. The table includes more than 85,000 clones, roughly nine tenths detected once. Specimen: peripheral blood, collected on day 0 of AZD1222 vaccination. Source of these receptors: an adult in good health.

This clone showed up just once. This chain links TRBV5-6 with TRBJ1-1; a possible D gene is TRBD1 (6 bases). V gave up 3 bases and J gave up 4 bases, with 10 bases separating them. From germline, CDR1 is SGHDT and CDR2 YYEEEE. CDR3 size: 13 residues. CDR3 DNA: TGTGCCAGCAGCTCACAGGGCGGCACTGAAGCTTTCTTT. Its translation is CASSSQGGTEAFF.

This chain links TRBV7-2 with TRBJ2-2; the D is unclear. This CDR3 is built from 14 residues. V was shortened by 5 bases and J by 1 base, with 8 bases between the two germline ends. CDR1 and CDR2 (germline): SGHTA, FQGNSA. CDR3 region: CASSPYQNTGELFF. The CDR3, as DNA: TGTGCCAGCAGCCCGTACCAGAACACCGGGGAGCTGTTTTTT.

The chain joins TRBV19 to TRBJ1-5; D is unresolved. The CDR3 consists of 12 residues. Germline CDR1 is LNHDA and CDR2 is SQIVND (reference sequence). Trimming left V 6 bases short and J 4 bases short, with 7 bases between. CDR3 nucleotide sequence: TGTGCCAGTAGGGAGGGAAATCAGCCCCAGCATTTT. Protein sequence: CASREGNQPQHF. The full variable domain, its missing parts supplied by reference TRBV19 and TRBJ1-5, is DGGITQSPKYLFRKEGQNVTLSCEQNLNHDAMYWYRQDPGQGLRLIYYSQIVNDFQKGDIAEGYSVSREKKESFPLTVTSAQKNPTAFYLCASREGNQPQHFGDGTRLSIL.

The rearrangement links TRBV2 to TRBJ2-2; 7 bases are shared with TRBD1. Trimming took 6 bases from V and 2 from J; bases not matched to a gene: 3. CDR1 and CDR2 from the germline V gene are SNHLY and FYNNEI. The CDR3 runs to 14 residues. CDR3 protein: CASRGDRNTGELFF. The CDR3 nucleotides are TGTGCCAGCAGGGGGGACAGAAACACCGGGGAGCTGTTTTTT.

The rearrangement uses TRBV9 and TRBJ1-5; D is ambiguous. The CDR3 spans 14 residues. V was trimmed by 3 bases and J by 6 bases, leaving 13 bases between them. Looked up from germline, CDR1 is SGDLS and CDR2 is YYNGEE. DNA for the CDR3: TGTGCCAGCAGCGCTCGGACGGAAGGTCAGCCCCAGCATTTT. Protein product: CASSARTEGQPQHF.

The chain carries TRBV5-1 and TRBJ2-1; D is unresolved. V shed 2 bases and J shed 4 bases, with 10 bases lying between them. The CDR3 sequence is 14 residues long. Germline V gives CDR1 SGHRS, CDR2 YFSETQ. This CDR3 is CASSFLDRYNEQFF. The CDR3 DNA sequence: TGCGCCAGCAGCTTCTTGGACCGGTACAATGAGCAGTTCTTC.

This clone was seen once. V usage is TRBV4-2 and J usage is TRBJ1-6; 8 nucleotides match TRBD1. The CDR3 is made up of 17 amino acids. Germline CDR1 is LGHNA and CDR2 is YNFKEQ. J gave up 7 bases and V 1 base, and 9 bases lay outside the gene matches. CDR3 in amino acids: CASSQGGQELKNSPLHF. Here the CDR3 DNA reads TGTGCCAGCAGCCAAGGGGGACAGGAGCTAAAAAATTCACCCCTCCACTTT.

J is TRBJ1-2 and V is TRBV3-1 (or the pseudogene TRBV3-2), with D uncertain. This CDR3 has 15 residues. V shed 1 base and J shed 4 bases, with 13 bases lying between them. Germline V CDR1 and CDR2: LGHDT, YNNKEL (reference sequence). The DNA of the CDR3 is TGTGCCAGCAGCCAAGTTATGGGTCAGAGCTATGGCTACACCTTC. Amino acids: CASSQVMGQSYGYTF.

The chain joins TRBV29-1 to TRBJ2-3, with D unclear. V was clipped by 5 bases and J by 4 bases, with 10 bases between them. Germline V gives CDR1 SQVTM, CDR2 ANQGSEA. The CDR3 contains 12 residues. The CDR3 nucleotides read TGCAGCGTTTTTGAGGTTTCAGATACGCAGTATTTT. This gives the protein CSVFEVSDTQYF.

This clone was found once. This sequence joins TRBV27 and TRBJ1-5; perhaps TRBD1 as D (6 bases). Trimming shortened V by 4 bases and J by 5 bases, and 15 bases separated the two germline ends. The CDR3 is 15 residues long. Germline assignment: CDR1 MNHEY and CDR2 SMNVEV (reference sequence). The CDR3 region has the DNA TGTGCCAGCAGTTCCCCGGCGGCAGGGGATCAGCCCCAGCATTTT. This codes for CASSSPAAGDQPQHF.